The subject of this entry is one T cell receptor (beta chain). Its antigen specificity is not known. There are no base qualities to consult, and no much larger clone falls within one base. From cysteine to phenylalanine, the CDR3 is 14 amino acids long. This entry keeps only the CDR3 DNA: 42 bases, framed from base 1. The germline V gene (reference sequence) gives CDR1 as SEHNR and CDR2 as FQNEAQ. The germline ends are 5 bases apart after V is trimmed by 0 bases and J by 0 bases. This specimen belongs to a study of T cell changes during pregnancy in multiple sclerosis (dated by TCRdb to the late 2010s). Background for the entire study: The study looked at changes in the T cell repertoire across pregnancy in women with multiple sclerosis.

Library preparation was by the immunoSEQ multiplex PCR assay. TCRdb carries this immuneACCESS record with in-frame sequences only. Its versions omit some clonotypes, under half of them owing to an unresolved V gene in the studies checked, with the rest unexplained. Recorded for this sample are almost 65,000 clones; over 80% of them occurred a single time. The ten biggest clones cover around 2.5% of the sample. The sequence links TRBV7-9 to TRBJ2-5; no D gene is confidently identified. Sequencing was performed on peripheral blood, taken in the first trimester of pregnancy. The clonotype originates from a female donor with multiple sclerosis, enrolled in a pregnancy study. The nucleotides are TGTGCCAGCAGCTTAGCTAGCTACCAAGAGACCCAGTACTTC. Its protein is CASSLASYQETQYF.